This T cell receptor (beta chain) was retrieved from a study of shared clonotypes between healthy human individuals. The study, taken as a whole, reports: Sample collection involved blood only; tissue repertoires are likely different. Compared with memory subsets, naive subsets generally had larger estimated richness.

Details on this clone: Its antigen is not identified.

It was around 180 ng DNA, around 32,000 T cell genomes, that sorted-subset replicate PCRs used. Libraries were prepared by immunoSEQ multiplex PCR; TCRdb keeps only in-frame clonotypes and omits some of them. The table includes approximately 2,300,000 clones, around 90% detected once. A CD45RA+ naive subset and a CD45RA-negative memory subset were split from CD4+ cells. CDR3 size: 14 residues. Deletions cut 2 bases from V and 5 bases from J, with 12 bases between. Germline V gives CDR1 SNHLY, CDR2 FYNNEI. The chain has TRBV2 and TRBJ2-5; a possible D gene is TRBD2 (6 bases). Sequenced: naive CD4+ T cells from PBMCs. Subset denoted: CD45RA+ positively selected. The sequence was obtained from a man between 18 and 29 years old in good health. Some clones in this sample may be carry-over from other donors' samples. CDR3 region: CASSELSGRETQYF. The CDR3 nucleotides are TGTGCCAGCAGTGAACTGAGCGGGCGGGAGACCCAGTACTTC.